This T cell receptor beta chain was identified during a study of T cell responses to AZD1222 COVID-19 vaccine. Study background: Analyses pooled second doses at about 4 or about 12 weeks.

Findings and limits, study-wide: Targeting of unmutated variant regions was reportedly seen in nearly half of spike-specific TCRs. Females made up more of the donors, who were largely white British, and clonal diversity may have come out too low.

Details on this clone: The antigen is unknown.

The repertoire was sequenced with immunoSEQ multiplex PCR; TCRdb's copy has only in-frame clones and lacks some. The table includes about 92,000 clones, about nine tenths detected once. The CDR3 contains 15 residues. Between the trimmed V and J ends, which lost 5 bases and 8 bases, there was a span of 16 bases. The germline V gene encodes CDR1 MNHNS and CDR2 SASEGT. This TCR came from an adult in good health. This chain joins TRBV6-1 and TRBJ1-6; D is perhaps TRBD1 (5 bases). The sample consisted of peripheral blood, taken on day 0 of AZD1222 vaccination. The CDR3 coding sequence is TGTGCCAGCAGTACAGGTCCAACGGGGTATTCACCCCTCCACTTT. Translating it yields CASSTGPTGYSPLHF.